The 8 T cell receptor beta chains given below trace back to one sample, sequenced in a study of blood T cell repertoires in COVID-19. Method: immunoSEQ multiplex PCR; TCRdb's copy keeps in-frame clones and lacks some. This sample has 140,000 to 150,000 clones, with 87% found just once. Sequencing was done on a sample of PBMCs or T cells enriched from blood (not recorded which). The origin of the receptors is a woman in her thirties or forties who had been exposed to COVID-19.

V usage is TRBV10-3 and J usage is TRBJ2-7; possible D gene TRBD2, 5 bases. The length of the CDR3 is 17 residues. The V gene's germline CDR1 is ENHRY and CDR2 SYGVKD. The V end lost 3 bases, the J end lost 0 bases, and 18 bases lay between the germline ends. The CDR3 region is CAISDPSGGLSSYEQYF. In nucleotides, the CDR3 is TGTGCCATCAGTGACCCCTCGGGCGGGTTGAGCTCCTACGAGCAGTACTTC.

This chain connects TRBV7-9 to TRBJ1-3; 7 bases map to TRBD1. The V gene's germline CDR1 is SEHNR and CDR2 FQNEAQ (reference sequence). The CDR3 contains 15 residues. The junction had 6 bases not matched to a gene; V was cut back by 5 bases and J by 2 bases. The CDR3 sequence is CASSQSQGAGNTIYF. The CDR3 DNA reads TGTGCCAGCAGCCAAAGCCAGGGGGCTGGAAACACCATATATTTT.

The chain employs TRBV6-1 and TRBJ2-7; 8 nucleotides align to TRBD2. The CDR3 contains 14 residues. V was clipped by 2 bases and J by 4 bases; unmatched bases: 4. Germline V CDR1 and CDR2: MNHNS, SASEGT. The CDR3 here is CASSELRGGYEQYF. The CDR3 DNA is TGTGCCAGCAGTGAACTCCGGGGGGGGTACGAGCAGTACTTC.

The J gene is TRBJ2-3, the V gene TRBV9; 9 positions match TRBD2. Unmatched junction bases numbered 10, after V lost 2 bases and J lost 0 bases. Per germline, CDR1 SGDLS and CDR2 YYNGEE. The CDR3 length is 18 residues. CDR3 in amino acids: CASSVASGILSSTDTQYF. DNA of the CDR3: TGTGCCAGCAGCGTGGCTAGCGGGATCCTATCTAGCACAGATACGCAGTATTTT.

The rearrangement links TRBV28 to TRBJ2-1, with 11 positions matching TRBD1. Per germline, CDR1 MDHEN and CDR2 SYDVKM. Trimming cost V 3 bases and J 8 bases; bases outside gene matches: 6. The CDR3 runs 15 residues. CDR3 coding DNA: TGTGCCAGCAGTTTGACCGGACAGGGGGCCCATGAGCAGTTCTTC. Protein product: CASSLTGQGAHEQFF.

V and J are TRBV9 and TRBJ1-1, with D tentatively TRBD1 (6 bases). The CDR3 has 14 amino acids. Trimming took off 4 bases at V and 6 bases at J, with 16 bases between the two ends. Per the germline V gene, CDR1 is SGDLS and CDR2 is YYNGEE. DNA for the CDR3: TGTGCCAGCAGCAACCCGGGCAGGGGCGCTGAAGCTTTCTTT. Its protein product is CASSNPGRGAEAFF.

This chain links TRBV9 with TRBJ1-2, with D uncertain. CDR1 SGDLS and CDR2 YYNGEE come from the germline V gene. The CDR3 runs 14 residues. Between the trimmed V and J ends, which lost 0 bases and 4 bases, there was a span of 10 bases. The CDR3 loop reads CASSVDSVSYGYTF. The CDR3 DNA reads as TGTGCCAGCAGCGTAGACTCCGTTAGCTATGGCTACACCTTC.

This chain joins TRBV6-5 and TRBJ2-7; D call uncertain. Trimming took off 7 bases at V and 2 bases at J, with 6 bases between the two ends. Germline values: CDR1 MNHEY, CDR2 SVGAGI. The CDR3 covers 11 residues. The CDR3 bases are TGTGCCAGCAAGGCGGCCTACGAGCAGTACTTC. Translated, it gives CASKAAYEQYF.